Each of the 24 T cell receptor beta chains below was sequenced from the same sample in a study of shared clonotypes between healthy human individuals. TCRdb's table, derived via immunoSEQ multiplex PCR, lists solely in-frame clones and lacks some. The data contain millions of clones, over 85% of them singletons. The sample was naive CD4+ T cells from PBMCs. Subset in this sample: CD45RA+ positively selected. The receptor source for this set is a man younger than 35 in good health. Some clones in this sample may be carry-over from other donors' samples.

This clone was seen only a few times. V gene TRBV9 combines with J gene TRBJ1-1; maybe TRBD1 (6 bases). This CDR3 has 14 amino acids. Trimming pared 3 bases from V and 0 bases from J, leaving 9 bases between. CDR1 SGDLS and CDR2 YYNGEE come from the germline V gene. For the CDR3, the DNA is TGTGCCAGCAGCGACGGACAGTTGAACACTGAAGCTTTCTTT. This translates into CASSDGQLNTEAFF.

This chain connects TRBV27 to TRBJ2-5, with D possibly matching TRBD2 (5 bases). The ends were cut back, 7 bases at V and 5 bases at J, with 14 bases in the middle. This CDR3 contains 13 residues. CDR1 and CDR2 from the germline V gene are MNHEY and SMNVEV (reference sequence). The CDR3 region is CASKRSPRETQYF. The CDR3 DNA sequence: TGTGCCAGCAAGCGGTCCCCCCGGGAGACCCAGTACTTC.

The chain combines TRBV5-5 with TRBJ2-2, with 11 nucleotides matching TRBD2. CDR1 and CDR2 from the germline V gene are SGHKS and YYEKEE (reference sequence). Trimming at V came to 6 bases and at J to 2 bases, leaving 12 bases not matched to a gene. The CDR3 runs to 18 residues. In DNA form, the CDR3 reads TGTGCCAGCACCCTGAGGGGACTAGCGGTTTTCAACACCGGGGAGCTGTTTTTT. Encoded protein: CASTLRGLAVFNTGELFF.

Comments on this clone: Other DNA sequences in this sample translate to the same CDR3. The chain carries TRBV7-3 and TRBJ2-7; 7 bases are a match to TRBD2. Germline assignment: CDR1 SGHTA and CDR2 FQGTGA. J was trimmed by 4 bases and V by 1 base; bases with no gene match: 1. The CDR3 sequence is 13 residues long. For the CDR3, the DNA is TGTGCCAGCAGCTTAAGGGAGGGGTACGAGCAGTACTTC. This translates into CASSLREGYEQYF.

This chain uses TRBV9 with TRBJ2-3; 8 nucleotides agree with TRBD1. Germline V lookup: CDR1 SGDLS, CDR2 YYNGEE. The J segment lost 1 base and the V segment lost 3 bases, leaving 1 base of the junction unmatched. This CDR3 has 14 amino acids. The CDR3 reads CASSEGQGTDTQYF. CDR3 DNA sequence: TGTGCCAGCAGCGAGGGACAGGGCACAGATACGCAGTATTTT.

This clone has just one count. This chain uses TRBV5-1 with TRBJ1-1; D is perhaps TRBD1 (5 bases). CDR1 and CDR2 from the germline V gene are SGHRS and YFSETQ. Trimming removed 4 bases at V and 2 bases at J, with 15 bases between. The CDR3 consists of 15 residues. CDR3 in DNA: TGCGCCAGCAGCCCGCAGGGTGGTTCTAACACTGAAGCTTTCTTT. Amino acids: CASSPQGGSNTEAFF.

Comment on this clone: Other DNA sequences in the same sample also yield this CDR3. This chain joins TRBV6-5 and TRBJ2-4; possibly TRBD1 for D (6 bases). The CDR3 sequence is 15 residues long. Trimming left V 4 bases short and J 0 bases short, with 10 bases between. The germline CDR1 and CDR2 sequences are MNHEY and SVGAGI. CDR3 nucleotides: TGTGCCAGCAGTTCGGGACAACTAGCCAAAAACATTCAGTACTTC. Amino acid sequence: CASSSGQLAKNIQYF.

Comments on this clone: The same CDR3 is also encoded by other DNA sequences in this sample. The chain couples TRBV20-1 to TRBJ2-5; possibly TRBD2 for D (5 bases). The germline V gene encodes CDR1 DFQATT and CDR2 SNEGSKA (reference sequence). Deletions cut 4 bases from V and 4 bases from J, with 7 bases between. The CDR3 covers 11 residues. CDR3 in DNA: TGCAGTGCTACTAGCAGAGAGACCCAGTACTTC. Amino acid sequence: CSATSRETQYF.

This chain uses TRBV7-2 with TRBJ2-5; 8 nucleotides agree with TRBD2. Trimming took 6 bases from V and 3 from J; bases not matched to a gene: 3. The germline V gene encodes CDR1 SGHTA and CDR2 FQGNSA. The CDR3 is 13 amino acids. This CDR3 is CASRSGGKETQYF. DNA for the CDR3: TGTGCCAGCAGGAGCGGGGGAAAAGAGACCCAGTACTTC.

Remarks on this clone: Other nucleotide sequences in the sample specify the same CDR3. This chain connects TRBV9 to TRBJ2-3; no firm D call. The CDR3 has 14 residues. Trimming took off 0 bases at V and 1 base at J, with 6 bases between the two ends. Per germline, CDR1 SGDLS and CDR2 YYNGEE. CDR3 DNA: TGTGCCAGCAGCGTAGGGAGCCGCACAGATACGCAGTATTTT. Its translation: CASSVGSRTDTQYF.

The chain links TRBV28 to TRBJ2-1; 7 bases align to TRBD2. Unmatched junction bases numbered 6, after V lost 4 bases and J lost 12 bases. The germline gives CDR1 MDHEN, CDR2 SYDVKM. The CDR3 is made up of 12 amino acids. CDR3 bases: TGTGCCAGCAGTTCCGGACTAGTAAGGCAGTTCTTC. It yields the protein CASSSGLVRQFF.

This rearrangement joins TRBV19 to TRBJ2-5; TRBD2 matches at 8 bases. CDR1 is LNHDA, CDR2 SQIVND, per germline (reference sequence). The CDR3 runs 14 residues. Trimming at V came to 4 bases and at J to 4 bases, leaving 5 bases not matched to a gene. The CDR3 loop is CASSRREGPETQYF. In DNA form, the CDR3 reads TGTGCCAGTAGTAGACGGGAGGGCCCAGAGACCCAGTACTTC.

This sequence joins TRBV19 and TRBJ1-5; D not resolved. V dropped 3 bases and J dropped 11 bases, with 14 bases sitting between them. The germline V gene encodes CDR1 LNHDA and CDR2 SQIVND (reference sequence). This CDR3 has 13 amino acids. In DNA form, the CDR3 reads TGTGCCAGTAGTATCCTCCTGGTTACAGCCCAGCATTTT. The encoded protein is CASSILLVTAQHF. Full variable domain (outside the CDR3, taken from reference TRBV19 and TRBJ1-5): DGGITQSPKYLFRKEGQNVTLSCEQNLNHDAMYWYRQDPGQGLRLIYYSQIVNDFQKGDIAEGYSVSREKKESFPLTVTSAQKNPTAFYLCASSILLVTAQHFGDGTRLSIL.

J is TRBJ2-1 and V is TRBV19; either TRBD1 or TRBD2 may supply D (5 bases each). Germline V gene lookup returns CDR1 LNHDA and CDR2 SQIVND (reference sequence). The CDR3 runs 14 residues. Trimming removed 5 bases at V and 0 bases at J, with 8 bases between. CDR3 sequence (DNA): TGTGCCAGTAGTGTGAGGGGCTCCTACAATGAGCAGTTCTTC. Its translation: CASSVRGSYNEQFF.

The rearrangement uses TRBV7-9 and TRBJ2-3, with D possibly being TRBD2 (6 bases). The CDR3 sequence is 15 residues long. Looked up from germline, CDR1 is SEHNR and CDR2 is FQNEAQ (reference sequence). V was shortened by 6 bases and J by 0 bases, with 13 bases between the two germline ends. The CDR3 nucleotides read TGTGCCAGCAGTAACCCCGGGGGAAGCACAGATACGCAGTATTTT. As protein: CASSNPGGSTDTQYF.

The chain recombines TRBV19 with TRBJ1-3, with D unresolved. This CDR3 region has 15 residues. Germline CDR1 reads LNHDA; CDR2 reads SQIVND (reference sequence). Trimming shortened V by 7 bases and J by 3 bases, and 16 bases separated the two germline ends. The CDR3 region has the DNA TGTGCCAGTACTGGGCTACGGGGAAATGGAAACACCATATATTTT. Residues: CASTGLRGNGNTIYF.

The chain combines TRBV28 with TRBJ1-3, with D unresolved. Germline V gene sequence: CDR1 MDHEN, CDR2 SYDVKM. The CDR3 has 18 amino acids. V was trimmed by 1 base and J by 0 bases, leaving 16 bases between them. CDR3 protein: CASSLSPGSSLSGNTIYF. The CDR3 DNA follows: TGTGCCAGCAGTTTATCCCCCGGGAGTAGCCTCTCTGGAAACACCATATATTTT.

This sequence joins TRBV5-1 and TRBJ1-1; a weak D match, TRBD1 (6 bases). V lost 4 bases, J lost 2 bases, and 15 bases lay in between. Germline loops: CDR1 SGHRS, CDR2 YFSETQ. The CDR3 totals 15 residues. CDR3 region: CASSLSPGQNTEAFF. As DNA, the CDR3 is TGCGCCAGCAGCCTCTCCCCGGGACAAAACACTGAAGCTTTCTTT.

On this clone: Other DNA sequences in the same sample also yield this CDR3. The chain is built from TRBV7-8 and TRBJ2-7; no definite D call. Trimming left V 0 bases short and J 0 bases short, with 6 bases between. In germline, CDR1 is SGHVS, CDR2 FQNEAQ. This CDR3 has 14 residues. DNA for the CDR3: TGTGCCAGCAGCTTAGCGGGCCTCTCCTACGAGCAGTACTTC. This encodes CASSLAGLSYEQYF.

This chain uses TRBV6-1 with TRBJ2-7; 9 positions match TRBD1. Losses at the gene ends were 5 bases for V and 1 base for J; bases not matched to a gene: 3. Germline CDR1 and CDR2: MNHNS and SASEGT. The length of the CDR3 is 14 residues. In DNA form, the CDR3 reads TGTGCCAGCAGTCGGGACAGGGCTTCCTACGAGCAGTACTTC. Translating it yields CASSRDRASYEQYF.

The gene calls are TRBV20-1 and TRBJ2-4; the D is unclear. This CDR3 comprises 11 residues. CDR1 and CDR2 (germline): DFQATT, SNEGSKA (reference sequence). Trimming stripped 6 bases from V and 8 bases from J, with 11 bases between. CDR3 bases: TGCAGTGCCTTAGAGGTGGACATTCAGTACTTC. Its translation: CSALEVDIQYF.

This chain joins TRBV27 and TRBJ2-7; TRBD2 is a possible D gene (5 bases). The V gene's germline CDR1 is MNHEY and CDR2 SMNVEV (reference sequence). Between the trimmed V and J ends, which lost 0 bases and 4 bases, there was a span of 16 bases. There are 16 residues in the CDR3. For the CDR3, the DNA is TGTGCCAGCAGTTTATCGTCCAGTCTAGCTCTATACGAGCAGTACTTC. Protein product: CASSLSSSLALYEQYF.

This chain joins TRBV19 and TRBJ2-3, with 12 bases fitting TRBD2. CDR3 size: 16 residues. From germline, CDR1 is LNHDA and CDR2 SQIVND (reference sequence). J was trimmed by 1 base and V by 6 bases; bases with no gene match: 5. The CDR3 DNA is TGTGCCAGTAGCAGACTAGCGGGAGTGGGCACAGATACGCAGTATTTT. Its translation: CASSRLAGVGTDTQYF.

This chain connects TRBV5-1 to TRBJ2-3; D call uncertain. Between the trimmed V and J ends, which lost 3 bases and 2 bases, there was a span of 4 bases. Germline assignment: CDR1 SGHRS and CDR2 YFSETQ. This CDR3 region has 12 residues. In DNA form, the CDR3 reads TGCGCCAGCAGCTCCATCACAGATACGCAGTATTTT. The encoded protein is CASSSITDTQYF.